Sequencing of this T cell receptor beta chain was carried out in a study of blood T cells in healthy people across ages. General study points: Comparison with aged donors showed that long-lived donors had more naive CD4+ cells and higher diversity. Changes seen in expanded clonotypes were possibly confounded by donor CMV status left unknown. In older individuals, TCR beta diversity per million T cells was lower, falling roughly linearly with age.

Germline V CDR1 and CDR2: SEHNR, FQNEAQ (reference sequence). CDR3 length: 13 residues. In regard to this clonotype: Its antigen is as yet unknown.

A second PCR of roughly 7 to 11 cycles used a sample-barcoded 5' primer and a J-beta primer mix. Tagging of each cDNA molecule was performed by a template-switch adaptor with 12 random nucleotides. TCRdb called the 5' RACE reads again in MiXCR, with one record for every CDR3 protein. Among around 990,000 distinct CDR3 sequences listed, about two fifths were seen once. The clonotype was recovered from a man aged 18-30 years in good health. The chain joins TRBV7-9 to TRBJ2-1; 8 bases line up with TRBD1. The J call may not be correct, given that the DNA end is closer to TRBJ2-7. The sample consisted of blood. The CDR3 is CASSTGQVDEQYF. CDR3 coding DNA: TGTGCCAGCAGCACGGGACAGGTCGACGAGCAGTACTTC.